This TCR beta chain was identified in a study of blood T cell repertoires in COVID-19. Study information: Specimens from acute and convalescent COVID-19 originated in the United States, Italy and Spain.

This CDR3 comprises 14 residues. Germline CDR1 and CDR2: SGHRS and YFSETQ. V was trimmed by 0 bases and J by 5 bases, leaving 8 bases between them. Sequenced by immunoSEQ multiplex PCR; TCRdb stores in-frame clones only, minus some. The table lists more than 95,000 clones, nearly 90% of them singletons. The sequence was obtained from a woman older than 75 with acute or convalescent COVID-19. The rearrangement uses TRBV5-1 and TRBJ2-2; the D is unclear. Specimen: peripheral blood. CDR3 sequence (DNA): TGCGCCAGCAGCTTGGCTGAGTATACCGGGGAGCTGTTTTTT. This sequence encodes CASSLAEYTGELFF.